The sequence of this T cell receptor beta chain was determined in a study of T cells in Graves' hyperthyroidism and ophthalmopathy. Using RNA transcripts as the source, TCR beta CDR3 regions were amplified. HTBI primers were employed in a first-round RT-PCR of the TCR CDR3. TCRdb itself ran the multiplex PCR reads through MiXCR, one entry per CDR3 protein. The table shows about 530,000 distinct CDR3 sequences, with roughly 17% occurring only once. Study-wide results and limits: By a 13 V-J model, ophthalmopathy was set apart from stable hyperthyroidism.

At least ten counts were recorded for this clonotype. Its antigen is still unknown. It was 8.5 to 10 ml of fresh peripheral blood that supplied the PBMCs. From germline, CDR1 is SGDLS and CDR2 YYNGEE. The V end was cut by 0 bases, the J end by 2 bases, with 5 bases between. The CDR3 length is 13 residues. The sequenced material came from blood. J is TRBJ1-1 and V is TRBV9, with no clear D. The sequence derives from a woman aged 18 to 35 with Graves' ophthalmopathy. In DNA form, the CDR3 reads TGTGCCAGCAGCGTAGCTCCAAACACTGAAGCTTTCTTT. Protein: CASSVAPNTEAFF.